The source of this TCR beta chain is a study of T-cell memory formation after mild COVID-19. One entry per CDR3 protein results from TCRdb running MiXCR on the 5' RACE reads. The table lists tens of thousands of distinct CDR3 sequences, 7.4% of them singletons. A few counts support this clonotype. This CDR3 fails to terminate in the conserved phenylalanine or tryptophan, so it likely reflects a read error. Trimming took 7 bases from V and 3 from J, leaving 10 bases between them. Germline CDR1 is SNHLY and CDR2 is FYNNEI. This CDR3 has 12 residues. The sequencing input was PBMCs or a T cell subset sorted from them (not recorded which). The chain employs TRBV2 and TRBJ2-7; possible D gene TRBD1, 6 bases. The clonotype originates from an adult woman who had mild COVID-19 (a few samples of this study predate the infection). Cell type and time point are not known. The CDR3 coding sequence is TGTGCCAGCACCAGGGGATACTACGAGCAGTACCTC. It is translated as CASTRGYYEQYL.